One and the same sample provided the 9 T cell receptor beta chains below, sequenced in a study of neurological immune-mediated disorders. TCRdb analysed the 5' RACE reads with MiXCR anew, one entry per CDR3 protein. Among under 60,000 distinct CDR3 sequences listed, 3% to 4% were seen once. The sample taken for sequencing was PBMCs. The origin of the receptors is a man aged 35 to 55 with multiple sclerosis.

In its sample, this clonotype was seen many times. A much more abundant neighbour one base away suggests this may be a read error. The chain couples TRBV30 to TRBJ2-7, with D tentatively TRBD2 (5 bases). This CDR3 comprises 15 residues. The V and J ends lost 3 bases and 7 bases respectively, with 22 bases between them. Germline V CDR1 and CDR2: GTSNPN, SVGIG (reference sequence). The CDR3 DNA reads TGTGCCTGGAGCGGACTTGGACTGGGAGTCGAAGAGCAGTACTTC. Encoded protein: CAWSGLGLGVEEQYF.

This clonotype was detected only a few times. Its ends do not fully match the called genes, so a read error is possible. The chain links TRBV20-1 to TRBJ1-5; TRBD1 aligns across 8 bases. The length of the CDR3 is 13 residues. In germline, CDR1 is DFQATT, CDR2 SNEGSKA (reference sequence). Here the CDR3 reads CSARQGRNQPQNF. DNA for the CDR3: TGCAGTGCAAGACAGGGGCGCAATCAGCCCCAGAATTTT.

The sample holds many counts of this clonotype. A junction end diverges from the germline sequence, so it may reflect a read error. The chain couples TRBV12-3 or TRBV12-4 to TRBJ1-6; D is unclear. The CDR3 contains 14 residues. The CDR3 nucleotides read TGTGCCAGCACCACGATCGGTAGCGATTCACCCCTCAACTTT. This translates into CASTTIGSDSPLNF.

There are many counts of this clonotype. The chain has TRBV10-3 and TRBJ2-7; D remains unclear. V was trimmed by 0 bases and J by 1 base, leaving 10 bases between them. From germline, CDR1 is ENHRY and CDR2 SYGVKD. The CDR3 length is 15 residues. In DNA, the CDR3 is TGTGCCATCAGTGAGTCTATAGGGTCGTCCTACGAGCAGTACTTC. Amino acids: CAISESIGSSYEQYF.

This clonotype was recorded at least ten times. The rearrangement links TRBV12-3 or TRBV12-4 to TRBJ1-5, with TRBD1 matching over 9 bases. This CDR3 is built from 15 residues. V gave up 4 bases and J gave up 12 bases; unmatched junction bases: 13. Here the CDR3 DNA reads TGTGCCAGCAGTTGGGACGGGACAGGGCTGTCAAACCAGCATTTT. Residues: CASSWDGTGLSNQHF.

This clonotype was observed at least ten times. The chain joins TRBV9 to TRBJ2-3, with 9 bases matching TRBD2. After removal of 4 bases from V and 2 bases from J, the junction contained 11 bases not matched to a gene. The CDR3 has 17 residues. The germline V gene encodes CDR1 SGDLS and CDR2 YYNGEE. CDR3 DNA: TGTGCCAGCAGCTCAGGGGGTAGCGGGGGCCCCACAGATACGCAGTATTTT. Encoded protein: CASSSGGSGGPTDTQYF. Combining the CDR3 with reference TRBV9 and TRBJ2-3 gives the whole variable domain DSGVTQTPKHLITATGQRVTLRCSPRSGDLSVYWYQQSLDQGLQFLIQYYNGEERAKGNILERFSAQQFPDLHSELNLSSLELGDSALYFCASSSGGSGGPTDTQYFGPGTRLTVL.

This clonotype was seen many times. V is TRBV24-1 and J is TRBJ1-5; tentatively, D is TRBD1 (5 bases). The V and J ends lost 6 bases and 0 bases respectively, with 11 bases between them. This CDR3 is built from 15 residues. Germline V CDR1 and CDR2: KGHDR, SFDVKD. CDR3 in amino acids: CATSPAGVSNQPQHF. The CDR3, as DNA: TGTGCCACCAGTCCGGCGGGGGTTAGCAATCAGCCCCAGCATTTT.

This clonotype has a count of ten or more. The chain recombines TRBV20-1 with TRBJ1-4; possibly TRBD1 for D (5 bases). V was cut by 3 bases and J by 8 bases, with 13 bases left in between. This CDR3 has 13 amino acids. Germline V gene lookup returns CDR1 DFQATT and CDR2 SNEGSKA (reference sequence). CDR3 region: CSASQSGSEKLFF. The DNA of the CDR3 is TGCAGTGCTAGTCAATCAGGGTCGGAAAAACTGTTTTTT.

This clonotype appeared a few times. The rearrangement uses TRBV6-5 and TRBJ2-7; D possibly corresponds to TRBD2 (7 bases). Germline V lookup: CDR1 MNHEY, CDR2 SVGAGI. The CDR3 is 14 residues long. V was cut by 2 bases and J by 2 bases, with 10 bases left in between. CDR3 sequence reads: CASSYGGGPYEQYF. DNA for the CDR3: TGTGCCAGCAGTTACGGCGGGGGCCCCTACGAGCAGTACTTC.